Given below is one T cell receptor beta chain in context. Its antigen is unknown. TCRdb passed the 5' RACE reads through MiXCR, listing each CDR3 protein once. The sample has hundreds of thousands of distinct CDR3 sequences, 3% to 4.5% seen once. The sample comes from a study of T cells after yellow fever vaccination. Study observations and caveats: Most clones from primary vaccination resurfaced after the booster (approximately 96% CD4, over 75% CD8).

Germline V gene lookup returns CDR1 KGHDR and CDR2 SFDVKD. The V gene lost 2 bases and the J gene lost 4 bases, with 12 bases spanning the gap. The CDR3 extends over 15 amino acids. The sample consisted of PBMCs, taken on the day of the yellow fever booster vaccination. The sequence was collected from a man aged 18 to 30 who received the YFV17D yellow fever vaccine. The rearrangement uses TRBV24-1 and TRBJ2-3; TRBD1 might be the D (6 bases). The DNA for the CDR3 is TGTGCCACCAGTGATTACCAGGGGAAACCAGATACGCAGTATTTT. Translated, it gives CATSDYQGKPDTQYF.